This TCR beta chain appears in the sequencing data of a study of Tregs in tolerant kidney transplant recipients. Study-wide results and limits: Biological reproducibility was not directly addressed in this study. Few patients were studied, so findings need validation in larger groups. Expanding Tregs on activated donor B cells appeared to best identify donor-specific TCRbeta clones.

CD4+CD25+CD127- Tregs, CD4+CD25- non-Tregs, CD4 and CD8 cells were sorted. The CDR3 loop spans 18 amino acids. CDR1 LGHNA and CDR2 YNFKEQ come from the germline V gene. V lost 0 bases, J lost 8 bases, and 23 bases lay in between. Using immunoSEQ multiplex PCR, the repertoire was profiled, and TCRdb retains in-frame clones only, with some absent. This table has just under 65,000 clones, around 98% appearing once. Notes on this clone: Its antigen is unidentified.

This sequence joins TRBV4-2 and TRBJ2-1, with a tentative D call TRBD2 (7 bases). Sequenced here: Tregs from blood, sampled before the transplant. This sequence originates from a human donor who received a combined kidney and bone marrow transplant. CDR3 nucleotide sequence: TGTGCCAGCAGCCAAGAGTCCCGTGGGGGGGCGTTGAGCGATGAGCAGTTCTTC. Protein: CASSQESRGGALSDEQFF.